One and the same sample provided the 22 T cell receptor beta chains below, sequenced in a study of blood T cell repertoires in COVID-19. The repertoire was sequenced with immunoSEQ multiplex PCR; TCRdb's copy has only in-frame clones and lacks some. The table includes 150,000 or so clones, roughly 84% detected once. Sequencing input: PBMCs or T cells enriched from blood (not recorded which). These receptors all stem from a woman aged 45-59 years who had been exposed to COVID-19.

This chain connects TRBV9 to TRBJ1-6, with a tentative D call TRBD1 (6 bases). Germline V gene lookup returns CDR1 SGDLS and CDR2 YYNGEE. Trimming removed 3 bases at V and 3 bases at J, with 10 bases between. CDR3 length: 15 residues. The CDR3 protein is CASSATGIYNSPLHF. The CDR3 DNA reads TGTGCCAGCAGCGCCACAGGGATCTATAATTCACCCCTCCACTTT. Using reference TRBV9 and TRBJ1-6 for the parts outside the CDR3, the full variable domain is DSGVTQTPKHLITATGQRVTLRCSPRSGDLSVYWYQQSLDQGLQFLIQYYNGEERAKGNILERFSAQQFPDLHSELNLSSLELGDSALYFCASSATGIYNSPLHFGNGTRLTVT.

This chain connects TRBV18 to TRBJ2-3; 9 positions match TRBD2. The CDR3 is 16 amino acids. CDR1 KGHSH and CDR2 LQKENI come from the germline V gene. The V and J ends lost 5 bases and 4 bases, in that order; junction bases with no gene match: 10. Written as DNA, the CDR3 is TGTGCCAGCTCAACTTTAGCGGGAGAGAGTGCAGATACGCAGTATTTT. Protein sequence: CASSTLAGESADTQYF.

The table lists this clone with a count of one. The gene calls are TRBV29-1 and TRBJ2-7, with D maybe TRBD2 (6 bases). Germline V gene sequence: CDR1 SQVTM, CDR2 ANQGSEA. V lost 5 bases and J 1 base, leaving 9 bases between the germline ends. There are 12 residues in the CDR3. Here the CDR3 DNA reads TGCAGCGTTTGGGCGGGATCCTACGAGCAGTACTTC. Its protein product is CSVWAGSYEQYF.

This clone appeared a few times. This chain connects TRBV7-6 to TRBJ1-1; D is unresolved. V lost 5 bases to trimming and J lost 7 bases, with 11 bases between them. CDR1 is SGHVS, CDR2 FNYEAQ, per germline. The CDR3 is 12 residues long. CDR3 DNA: TGTGCCAGCAGCCCGGGAGGGTATGAAGCTTTCTTT. It encodes CASSPGGYEAFF.

V gene TRBV29-1 combines with J gene TRBJ1-1; D uncertain. The CDR3 length is 10 residues. Trimming shortened V by 1 base and J by 7 bases, and 4 bases separated the two germline ends. The V gene's germline CDR1 is SQVTM and CDR2 ANQGSEA. CDR3 in DNA: TGCAGCGTTGAAGTAGTTGAAGCTTTCTTT. It is translated as CSVEVVEAFF.

The rearrangement uses TRBV5-4 and TRBJ1-2; D not resolved. The V and J ends lost 2 bases and 4 bases respectively, with 12 bases between them. Germline V lookup: CDR1 SGHNT, CDR2 YYREEE (reference sequence). The length of the CDR3 is 14 residues. This CDR3 is CASSFGRAAYGYTF. CDR3 in DNA: TGTGCCAGCAGCTTTGGGAGGGCAGCCTATGGCTACACCTTC.

This clone appeared once. The J gene is TRBJ1-1, the V gene TRBV2; the D gene is possibly TRBD1 (5 bases). There are 13 residues in the CDR3. The germline V gene has CDR1 SNHLY and CDR2 FYNNEI. V shed 7 bases and J shed 6 bases, with 15 bases lying between them. The CDR3 nucleotides are TGTGCCAGCATTCTACCGGGGGAAGCTGAAGCTTTCTTT. Translation: CASILPGEAEAFF.

This chain joins TRBV12-3 or TRBV12-4 and TRBJ1-1; 7 bases align to TRBD1. With 1 base clipped from V and 5 bases from J, the junction kept 1 base outside the gene matches. This CDR3 spans 13 amino acids. The CDR3 sequence: CASSLGDRTEAFF. In DNA, the CDR3 is TGTGCCAGCAGTTTAGGGGACAGAACTGAAGCTTTCTTT.

Points on this clone: The CDR3 does not close with the conserved phenylalanine or tryptophan, likely indicating a read error. The limits of the CDR3 on the DNA are not certain, so only TCRdb's listed CDR3 is given. The V and J genes are TRBV10-3 and TRBJ2-7; TRBD2 is the table's D call and was not checked against the DNA. Termini included, the CDR3 measures 13 amino acids. In germline, CDR1 is ENHRY, CDR2 SYGVKD. This CDR3 reads CAISESLAGPPEI.

The rearrangement joins TRBV6-5 to TRBJ1-5; D unresolved. CDR3 length equals 13 residues. V lost 6 bases to trimming and J lost 0 bases, with 6 bases between them. CDR1 and CDR2 (germline): MNHEY, SVGAGI. The DNA of the CDR3 is TGTGCCAGCAGAGGAGCTAGCAATCAGCCCCAGCATTTT. It yields the protein CASRGASNQPQHF.

The J gene is TRBJ1-2, the V gene TRBV21-1; the listed D gene, TRBD1, was not tested against the DNA. TRBV21-1 is shown as a pseudogene. The CDR3 has 13 residues. For the CDR3, the DNA is TGTGCCAGCAGCAGCCCCAGGATTTATGGCTACACCTTC. The encoded protein is CASSSPRIYGYTF.

This chain uses TRBV2 with TRBJ2-5; no firm D call. CDR1 SNHLY and CDR2 FYNNEI come from the germline V gene. V was trimmed by 4 bases and J by 4 bases, leaving 10 bases between them. The CDR3 sequence is 13 residues long. The CDR3 region has the DNA TGTGCCAGCAGTGGACTGACCGGAGAGACCCAGTACTTC. This sequence encodes CASSGLTGETQYF.

The CDR3 DNA reads TGTGCCAGCAAAATATCGGTCGGGGAGCTGTTTTTT. It encodes CASKISVGELFF. J is TRBJ2-2 and V is TRBV27; D gene unclear. CDR3 length equals 12 residues. V was pared by 7 bases and J by 7 bases, with 10 bases between. Germline assignment: CDR1 MNHEY and CDR2 SMNVEV (reference sequence).

This clone showed up just a few times. The chain recombines TRBV6-1 with TRBJ1-1; 11 bases match TRBD1. The CDR3 runs 17 residues. The germline gives CDR1 MNHNS, CDR2 SASEGT. J was trimmed by 1 base and V by 4 bases; bases with no gene match: 8. CDR3 amino acids: CASSAKGQGVRNTEAFF. CDR3 DNA: TGTGCCAGCAGTGCAAAGGGACAGGGGGTTAGGAACACTGAAGCTTTCTTT.

The V gene is TRBV7-2, the J gene TRBJ2-7, with 14 bases that match TRBD2. Germline V gene sequence: CDR1 SGHTA, CDR2 FQGNSA. The CDR3 has 16 amino acids. Trimming cost V 4 bases and J 7 bases; bases outside gene matches: 9. CDR3 loop: CASSSGLAGGQGEQYF. CDR3 DNA sequence: TGTGCCAGCAGCTCCGGACTAGCGGGGGGCCAAGGGGAGCAGTACTTC.

The rearrangement links TRBV7-2 to TRBJ2-1; D remains ambiguous. The CDR3 length is 13 residues. V lost 2 bases and J 6 bases, leaving 8 bases between the germline ends. Per the germline V gene, CDR1 is SGHTA and CDR2 is FQGNSA. The CDR3 spells CASSLSPRNEQFF. The CDR3 DNA reads TGTGCCAGCAGCTTATCCCCTCGCAATGAGCAGTTCTTC. Full variable domain (outside the CDR3, taken from reference TRBV7-2 and TRBJ2-1): GAGVSQSPSNKVTEKGKDVELRCDPISGHTALYWYRQSLGQGLEFLIYFQGNSAPDKSGLPSDRFSAERTGGSVSTLTIQRTQQEDSAVYLCASSLSPRNEQFFGPGTRLTVL.

CDR3 amino acids: CASSLTGGLEKLFF. The DNA of the CDR3 is TGTGCCAGCAGCCTGACAGGGGGACTTGAAAAACTGTTTTTT. The chain couples TRBV2 to TRBJ1-4; 9 bases fit TRBD1. CDR1 and CDR2 (germline): SNHLY, FYNNEI. The CDR3 runs 14 residues. With 6 bases clipped from V and 7 bases from J, the junction kept 6 bases outside the gene matches. Full variable domain (missing parts from reference TRBV2 and TRBJ1-4): EPEVTQTPSHQVTQMGQEVILRCVPISNHLYFYWYRQILGQKVEFLVSFYNNEISEKSEIFDDQFSVERPDGSNFTLKIRSTKLEDSAMYFCASSLTGGLEKLFFGSGTQLSVL.

The rearrangement links TRBV2 to TRBJ2-3; D unclear. Germline V lookup: CDR1 SNHLY, CDR2 FYNNEI. Trimming took off 6 bases at V and 3 bases at J, with 10 bases between the two ends. The CDR3 consists of 13 residues. The chain's CDR3 is CASSTALTDTQYF. CDR3 nucleotides: TGTGCCAGCAGCACAGCCCTAACAGATACGCAGTATTTT.

The chain employs TRBV4-3 and TRBJ1-1; possible D gene TRBD1, 5 bases. CDR1 is LGHNA, CDR2 YSLEER, per germline. This CDR3 contains 14 residues. V was pared by 0 bases and J by 7 bases, with 12 bases between. CDR3 coding DNA: TGCGCCAGCAGCCAAGATCCAGGGAGGGGTGAAGCTTTCTTT. It specifies CASSQDPGRGEAFF.

The V call is TRBV7-6, the J call TRBJ2-7, with 7 bases that match TRBD2. This CDR3 spans 18 amino acids. Germline values: CDR1 SGHVS, CDR2 FNYEAQ. With V trimmed by 0 bases and J by 2 bases, 13 bases remained unmatched. The CDR3 nucleotides are TGTGCCAGCAGCTTAGCGCCGGTCTCCCCAGCGGGAACCTACGAGCAGTACTTC. Amino acids: CASSLAPVSPAGTYEQYF.

In its sample, this clone was seen once. The chain is built from TRBV30 and TRBJ1-3; TRBD1 is a possible D gene (5 bases). CDR1 is GTSNPN and CDR2 is SVGIG in the germline V gene (reference sequence). The CDR3 totals 15 residues. V was cut by 5 bases and J by 3 bases, with 17 bases left in between. Here the CDR3 DNA reads TGTGCCTGGTCGGTTGCGGGGGATGTTGGAAACACCATATATTTT. This codes for CAWSVAGDVGNTIYF. The full variable domain, with the rest looked up from reference TRBV30 and TRBJ1-3, is SQTIHQWPATLVQPVGSPLSLECTVEGTSNPNLYWYRQAAGRGLQLLFYSVGIGQISSEVPQNLSASRPQDRQFILSSKKLLLSDSGFYLCAWSVAGDVGNTIYFGEGSWLTVV.

The chain has TRBV5-6 and TRBJ1-1, with 9 bases lining up with TRBD1. The germline V gene has CDR1 SGHDT and CDR2 YYEEEE. Trimming removed 1 base from V and 10 bases from J; junction bases left unmatched: 11. The CDR3 sequence is 15 residues long. CDR3 sequence (DNA): TGTGCCAGCAGCTTGACCAAAACAGGGGGCATGTTAGCTTTCTTT. This codes for CASSLTKTGGMLAFF.